The 28 T cell receptor beta chains presented below share a single source sample, sequenced in a study of T cell responses to AZD1222 COVID-19 vaccine. Assay used: immunoSEQ multiplex PCR; TCRdb lists only in-frame clones, some missing. Of fewer than 200,000 clones listed, approximately 90% were seen once; the top ten hold roughly 4%. The sample was peripheral blood, taken 28 days after the second dose of the MenACWY control vaccine. The receptors here all came from an adult who received the MenACWY meningococcal vaccine as a control.

The rearrangement joins TRBV24-1 to TRBJ2-1; D perhaps matches TRBD1 (8 bases). The CDR3 length is 14 residues. CDR1 and CDR2 from the germline V gene are KGHDR and SFDVKD. The V end was cut by 10 bases, the J end by 6 bases, with 18 bases between. Here the CDR3 reads CATSWTGRVNEQFF. Here the CDR3 DNA reads TGTGCCACGAGCTGGACAGGGAGGGTCAATGAGCAGTTCTTC.

The chain is built from TRBV6-5 and TRBJ2-7; D remains ambiguous. The length of the CDR3 is 12 residues. The V gene lost 10 bases and the J gene lost 4 bases, with 14 bases spanning the gap. CDR1 and CDR2 from the germline V gene are MNHEY and SVGAGI. The CDR3 spells CAIEVVGYEQYF. CDR3 coding DNA: TGTGCCATCGAGGTCGTGGGATACGAGCAGTACTTC.

The V and J genes are TRBV24-1 and TRBJ2-3; D not resolved. Germline assignment: CDR1 KGHDR and CDR2 SFDVKD. Trimming removed 1 base from V and 1 base from J, with 8 bases in between. The CDR3 contains 15 residues. The CDR3 is CATSDLSPGTDTQYF. CDR3 nucleotides: TGTGCCACCAGTGATTTAAGCCCGGGCACAGATACGCAGTATTTT.

This chain joins TRBV14 and TRBJ2-1, with D possibly being TRBD2 (5 bases). The V end lost 1 base, the J end lost 14 bases, and 15 bases lay between the germline ends. Germline lookup yields CDR1 SGHDN and CDR2 FVKESK. The CDR3 is 13 amino acids. The CDR3 reads CASSQVFGSFEFF. CDR3 nucleotide sequence: TGTGCCAGCAGCCAAGTCTTTGGGAGTTTCGAGTTCTTC.

The chain has TRBV5-1 and TRBJ2-3; D is undetermined. There are 15 residues in the CDR3. Trimming cost V 0 bases and J 2 bases, with 10 bases left between them. CDR1 and CDR2 (germline): SGHRS, YFSETQ. Here the CDR3 DNA reads TGCGCCAGCAGCTTGGGAGCCTCGAACACAGATACGCAGTATTTT. This sequence encodes CASSLGASNTDTQYF. Filled out from reference TRBV5-1 and TRBJ2-3, the complete variable domain reads KAGVTQTPRYLIKTRGQQVTLSCSPISGHRSVSWYQQTPGQGLQFLFEYFSETQRNKGNFPGRFSGRQFSNSRSEMNVSTLELGDSALYLCASSLGASNTDTQYFGPGTRLTVL.

V gene TRBV19 combines with J gene TRBJ2-1, with 7 bases aligning to TRBD2. V lost 4 bases to trimming and J lost 7 bases; unmatched junction nucleotides: 4. The length of the CDR3 is 13 residues. Germline V gene data show CDR1 as LNHDA and CDR2 as SQIVND (reference sequence). The CDR3 DNA is TGTGCCAGTAGTAGAAGGGAGGGGAATGAGCAGTTCTTC. Translating it yields CASSRREGNEQFF.

The CDR3 nucleotides read TGTGCCAGCAGGTCACAGGGATTTGGCAATCAGCCCCAGCATTTT. Protein sequence: CASRSQGFGNQPQHF. The V gene is TRBV6-5, the J gene TRBJ1-5, with a weak D call TRBD1 (6 bases). Germline V CDR1 and CDR2: MNHEY, SVGAGI. The V and J ends lost 6 bases and 2 bases respectively, with 14 bases between them. This CDR3 spans 15 amino acids.

The rearrangement joins TRBV4-3 to TRBJ1-2; no firm D call. Trimming cost V 0 bases and J 2 bases, with 10 bases left between them. CDR1 and CDR2 from the germline V gene are LGHNA and YSLEER. The CDR3 totals 15 residues. The DNA of the CDR3 is TGCGCCAGCAGCCAAGACGTAAACAGAAACTATGGCTACACCTTC. Translated: CASSQDVNRNYGYTF.

V gene TRBV9 combines with J gene TRBJ1-3; 8 nucleotides align to TRBD1. Losses at the gene ends were 7 bases for V and 0 bases for J; bases not matched to a gene: 9. The length of the CDR3 is 16 residues. Germline V CDR1 and CDR2: SGDLS, YYNGEE. The CDR3 loop reads CASGAGGSSSGNTIYF. DNA of the CDR3: TGTGCCAGCGGAGCAGGGGGCTCCAGCTCTGGAAACACCATATATTTT.

This chain joins TRBV29-1 and TRBJ2-5; D not certain. The germline V gene encodes CDR1 SQVTM and CDR2 ANQGSEA. V was trimmed by 3 bases and J by 4 bases, leaving 12 bases between them. The CDR3 contains 13 residues. The CDR3 here is CSVDLSVGETQYF. CDR3 nucleotide sequence: TGCAGCGTTGATTTGAGTGTGGGAGAGACCCAGTACTTC. The complete variable domain, with remaining parts taken from reference TRBV29-1 and TRBJ2-5, reads SAVISQKPSRDICQRGTSLTIQCQVDSQVTMMFWYRQQPGQSLTLIATANQGSEATYESGFVIDKFPISRPNLTFSTLTVSNMSPEDSSIYLCSVDLSVGETQYFGPGTRLLVL.

The V call is TRBV2, the J call TRBJ1-5; TRBD1 is a possible D gene (5 bases). Deletions cut 6 bases from V and 6 bases from J, with 18 bases between. The CDR3 totals 15 residues. Germline CDR1 is SNHLY and CDR2 is FYNNEI. The CDR3 DNA follows: TGTGCCAGCAGGGAAAGCTCAGGGAATGGTCAGCCCCAGCATTTT. As protein: CASRESSGNGQPQHF. Variable domain in full (rest from reference TRBV2 and TRBJ1-5): EPEVTQTPSHQVTQMGQEVILRCVPISNHLYFYWYRQILGQKVEFLVSFYNNEISEKSEIFDDQFSVERPDGSNFTLKIRSTKLEDSAMYFCASRESSGNGQPQHFGDGTRLSIL.

The gene calls are TRBV11-3 and TRBJ2-4; 12 bases map to TRBD2. The CDR3 covers 19 residues. Germline assignment: CDR1 SGHNT and CDR2 YENEEA. With V trimmed by 1 base and J by 3 bases, 10 bases remained unmatched. Here the CDR3 reads CASSLGHRLAGDVKNIQYF. CDR3 DNA sequence: TGTGCCAGCAGCTTAGGCCACAGACTAGCGGGAGACGTCAAAAACATTCAGTACTTC.

V gene TRBV10-2 combines with J gene TRBJ1-1, with TRBD1 matching 8 bases. The CDR3 is 14 residues long. Germline V gene lookup returns CDR1 WSHSY and CDR2 SAAADI. The J segment lost 5 bases and the V segment lost 6 bases, leaving 8 bases of the junction unmatched. As DNA, the CDR3 is TGCGCCAGCAGACCGGGACAGGTCCTAACTGAAGCTTTCTTT. It translates to CASRPGQVLTEAFF.

The V and J genes are TRBV19 and TRBJ1-4; no reliable D call. V was cut by 5 bases and J by 7 bases, with 14 bases left in between. Germline loops: CDR1 LNHDA, CDR2 SQIVND (reference sequence). The CDR3 length is 14 residues. The CDR3 DNA reads TGTGCCAGTAGTCCCGACGCAGGAATTGAAAAACTGTTTTTT. Protein sequence: CASSPDAGIEKLFF.

This clone was picked up a small number of times. The rearrangement joins TRBV5-4 to TRBJ2-1; possible D gene TRBD2, 5 bases. The length of the CDR3 is 12 residues. CDR1 and CDR2 (germline): SGHNT, YYREEE (reference sequence). The V and J ends lost 4 bases and 9 bases respectively, with 11 bases between them. The chain's CDR3 is CASSPDSGEQFF. The CDR3 bases are TGTGCCAGCAGCCCGGACTCCGGTGAGCAGTTCTTC.

The gene calls are TRBV19 and TRBJ1-2; D gene unclear. V lost 1 base, J lost 5 bases, and 14 bases lay in between. Looked up from germline, CDR1 is LNHDA and CDR2 is SQIVND (reference sequence). The CDR3 has 15 amino acids. The CDR3 is CASSIAPAGEYGYTF. The CDR3 coding sequence is TGTGCCAGTAGTATAGCCCCAGCCGGGGAATATGGCTACACCTTC.

J is TRBJ2-7 and V is TRBV18; 7 bases line up with TRBD1. Germline CDR1 reads KGHSH; CDR2 reads LQKENI. The CDR3 consists of 18 residues. V shed 6 bases, J shed 1 base, and the junction held 18 bases outside the gene matches. The CDR3 region has the DNA TGTGCCAGCTCGGGGTTGGGACAGTACCCGGGGTTTTCCTACGAGCAGTACTTC. The encoded protein is CASSGLGQYPGFSYEQYF. The complete variable domain, with remaining parts taken from reference TRBV18 and TRBJ2-7, reads NAGVMQNPRHLVRRRGQEARLRCSPMKGHSHVYWYRQLPEEGLKFMVYLQKENIIDESGMPKERFSAEFPKEGPSILRIQQVVRGDSAAYFCASSGLGQYPGFSYEQYFGPGTRLTVT.

V usage is TRBV4-2 and J usage is TRBJ2-6, with D possibly being TRBD1 or TRBD2 (6 bases each). The CDR3 contains 19 residues. V shed 1 base and J shed 0 bases, with 16 bases lying between them. Germline V CDR1 and CDR2: LGHNA, YNFKEQ. CDR3 in DNA: TGTGCCAGCAGCCAAGCCCGGGGGCGGGTCAGCTCTGGGGCCAACGTCCTGACTTTC. Its protein product is CASSQARGRVSSGANVLTF.

J is TRBJ1-1 and V is TRBV6-5; 10 bases align to TRBD1. Trimming at V came to 0 bases and at J to 5 bases, leaving 6 bases not matched to a gene. Germline CDR1 and CDR2: MNHEY and SVGAGI. The CDR3 runs 16 residues. CDR3 loop: CASSYSPRTGGTEAFF. DNA for the CDR3: TGTGCCAGCAGTTACTCCCCCCGGACAGGGGGGACTGAAGCTTTCTTT.

V usage is TRBV28 and J usage is TRBJ1-4, with D hard to call. The CDR3 consists of 16 residues. CDR1 and CDR2 from the germline V gene are MDHEN and SYDVKM. V dropped 1 base and J dropped 6 bases, with 15 bases sitting between them. The CDR3 DNA sequence: TGTGCCAGCAGTTTATCCACCCCATCTAGACATGAAAAACTGTTTTTT. Protein: CASSLSTPSRHEKLFF. Full variable domain (missing parts from reference TRBV28 and TRBJ1-4): DVKVTQSSRYLVKRTGEKVFLECVQDMDHENMFWYRQDPGLGLRLIYFSYDVKMKEKGDIPEGYSVSREKKERFSLILESASTNQTSMYLCASSLSTPSRHEKLFFGSGTQLSVL.

The chain recombines TRBV15 with TRBJ1-1; D unclear. Trimming cost V 0 bases and J 0 bases, with 11 bases left between them. The length of the CDR3 is 16 residues. Germline CDR1 reads LNHNV; CDR2 reads YYDKDF (reference sequence). CDR3 in amino acids: CATSRDHWQLNTEAFF. The CDR3 coding sequence is TGTGCCACCAGCAGAGATCATTGGCAGTTGAACACTGAAGCTTTCTTT.

The rearrangement uses TRBV6-5 and TRBJ1-1; D gene unclear. The CDR3 contains 14 residues. The V and J ends lost 8 bases and 8 bases respectively, with 21 bases between them. Germline V gene data show CDR1 as MNHEY and CDR2 as SVGAGI. For the CDR3, the DNA is TGTGCCAGCTTCTTAAAGGTGGAGGCTTCCGAAGCTTTCTTT. Encoded protein: CASFLKVEASEAFF.

The chain has TRBV4-1 and TRBJ2-1, with D possibly matching TRBD2 (6 bases). Germline lookup yields CDR1 MGHRA and CDR2 YSYEKL. The V end lost 0 bases, the J end lost 8 bases, and 14 bases lay between the germline ends. The length of the CDR3 is 15 residues. For the CDR3, the DNA is TGCGCCAGCAGCCAAGAACGGGCGGGATCCGATGAGCAGTTCTTC. Translated: CASSQERAGSDEQFF.

V and J are TRBV6-1 and TRBJ2-1; D gene uncertain. Germline CDR1 and CDR2: MNHNS and SASEGT. V gave up 1 base and J gave up 3 bases, with 4 bases separating them. This CDR3 comprises 13 residues. The CDR3 coding sequence is TGTGCCAGCAGTGAAGTTTTCTACAATGAGCAGTTCTTC. Amino acids: CASSEVFYNEQFF.

The rearrangement links TRBV9 to TRBJ2-2; perhaps TRBD2 as D (6 bases). Deletions cut 0 bases from V and 0 bases from J, with 6 bases between. The CDR3 is made up of 15 amino acids. Germline CDR1 is SGDLS and CDR2 is YYNGEE. For the CDR3, the DNA is TGTGCCAGCAGCGTAGGGGGGGCGAACACCGGGGAGCTGTTTTTT. Its translation is CASSVGGANTGELFF.

The chain carries TRBV19 and TRBJ2-5, with 13 nucleotides matching TRBD2. Germline lookup yields CDR1 LNHDA and CDR2 SQIVND (reference sequence). V shed 4 bases, J shed 4 bases, and the junction held 3 bases outside the gene matches. The CDR3 is 15 residues long. The CDR3 here is CASSTTSGRGETQYF. CDR3 DNA: TGTGCCAGTAGTACCACTAGCGGGAGGGGAGAGACCCAGTACTTC.

As for this clone: Distinct nucleotide sequences in the sample also encode this CDR3. The chain couples TRBV29-1 to TRBJ2-7; TRBD1 agrees at 11 bases. This CDR3 spans 13 amino acids. Trimming removed 6 bases from V and 2 bases from J; junction bases left unmatched: 3. The germline CDR1 and CDR2 sequences are SQVTM and ANQGSEA. CDR3 residues: CSVEGQGAYEQYF. The CDR3 DNA reads TGCAGCGTCGAGGGACAGGGGGCCTACGAGCAGTACTTC.

There are a few counts of this clone. The chain is built from TRBV19 and TRBJ2-7; TRBD2 might be the D (5 bases). This CDR3 region has 13 residues. Germline V gene data show CDR1 as LNHDA and CDR2 as SQIVND (reference sequence). V was pared by 3 bases and J by 3 bases, with 9 bases between. CDR3 nucleotide sequence: TGTGCCAGTAGTATCCGAGGGCGCTACGAGCAGTACTTC. This gives the protein CASSIRGRYEQYF.